The rows below give T cell receptor beta chains drawn from one sample of a study of cytomegalovirus exposure and HLA in healthy donors. Profiling relied on immunoSEQ multiplex PCR, and the TCRdb table lists in-frame clones only, not all of them. This table has some 80,000 clones, 90% to 95% appearing once. The sequencing sample was made of PBMCs. These receptors all come from a woman aged 18-35 years in good health and CMV-seronegative. The CDR3 runs from the conserved cysteine through the conserved F or W. A D gene is named only where the DNA matches it firmly. Some rows have no size entry. The others give once, few or many, or a class for an expanded clone.

TRBJ1-1 NA NA TRBV9 CASSDTNTEAFF TGTGCCAGCTCGGACACGAACACTGAAGCTTTCTTT
TRBJ2-7 TRBD1 NA TRBV11-2 CASSLRGGRATYEQYF TGTGCCAGCAGCTTAAGAGGGGGCAGGGCCACCTACGAGCAGTACTTC
TRBJ1-1 NA NA TRBV19 CASSSPDRRRGAEAFF TGTGCCAGTTCCTCGCCCGACAGGAGAAGAGGCGCTGAAGCTTTCTTT
TRBJ2-7 NA NA TRBV15 CATSRGPSNEQYF TGTGCCACCAGCAGAGGGCCTAGCAACGAGCAGTACTTC
TRBJ2-1 NA NA TRBV2 CASSFAGVAEQFF TGTGCCAGCAGTTTTGCTGGTGTGGCTGAGCAGTTCTTC
TRBJ2-2 NA once TRBV9 CASSVGSTGELFF TGTGCCAGCAGCGTAGGGAGCACCGGGGAGCTGTTTTTT
TRBJ1-5 NA NA TRBV27 CASSPRRDFSNQPQHF TGTGCCAGCAGTCCCCGGAGAGACTTTAGCAATCAGCCCCAGCATTTT
TRBJ2-5 NA NA TRBV7-8 CASSRRELSVETQYF TGTGCCAGCAGCAGAAGGGAGCTTTCGGTAGAGACCCAGTACTTC
TRBJ2-1 TRBD1 NA TRBV11-3 CASSLGGTGGRDEQFF TGTGCCAGCAGCTTAGGGGGGACAGGGGGCAGGGATGAGCAGTTCTTC
TRBJ2-5 NA NA TRBV10-1 CASSQGSGETQYF TGCGCCAGCAGCCAGGGGTCGGGAGAGACCCAGTACTTC
TRBJ1-1 NA NA TRBV18 CASSIGRAGSRAEAFF TGTGCCAGCTCGATTGGGAGGGCAGGGAGTCGTGCTGAAGCTTTCTTT
TRBJ1-1 TRBD1 NA TRBV10-3 CAINPDRDTEAFF TGTGCCATCAACCCTGACAGGGACACTGAAGCTTTCTTT
TRBJ1-2 TRBD1 NA TRBV28 CASSAGQGNYGYTF TGTGCCAGCAGTGCAGGACAGGGTAACTATGGCTACACCTTC
TRBJ1-1 TRBD1 NA TRBV5-1 CASSLPGGAGNTEAFF TGCGCCAGCAGCTTACCAGGGGGCGCCGGGAACACTGAAGCTTTCTTT
TRBJ1-1 TRBD1 NA TRBV6-5 CASRWDRGENTEAFF TGTGCCAGCAGATGGGACAGGGGTGAGAACACTGAAGCTTTCTTT
TRBJ2-7 NA NA TRBV13 CASRKIQRADYEQYF TGTGCCAGCAGAAAAATTCAGCGGGCGGACTACGAGCAGTACTTC
TRBJ2-2 TRBD2 once TRBV9 CASSLGSSGRKTGELFF TGTGCCAGCAGCCTAGGGTCTAGCGGGAGAAAAACCGGGGAGCTGTTTTTT
TRBJ2-2 TRBD2 NA TRBV9 CASSPRLAGGPGELFF TGTGCCAGCAGCCCCCGACTAGCGGGAGGGCCCGGGGAGCTGTTTTTT
TRBJ1-2 NA NA TRBV20-1 CSAGRNYGYTF TGCAGTGCGGGGAGAAACTATGGCTACACCTTC
TRBJ2-7 TRBD1 NA TRBV19 CASRVRTGSYEQYF TGTGCCAGTCGAGTCCGGACAGGGTCCTACGAGCAGTACTTC
TRBJ2-1 TRBD2 NA TRBV5-4 CASASQNGGANEQFF TGTGCCAGTGCGAGTCAGAACGGGGGGGCCAATGAGCAGTTCTTC
TRBJ2-1 NA NA TRBV14 CASSQIKKRSGGRGNEQFF TGTGCCAGCAGCCAAATCAAGAAGAGGTCGGGGGGCCGTGGAAATGAGCAGTTCTTC
TRBJ2-6 NA NA TRBV30 CAWLGGAGANVLTF TGTGCCTGGCTAGGAGGGGCTGGGGCCAACGTCCTGACTTTC
TRBJ2-7 TRBD2 NA TRBV28 CASSLGGENEQYF TGTGCCAGCAGCCTCGGGGGGGAAAACGAGCAGTACTTC
TRBJ1-4 TRBD1 NA TRBV9 CASSPGTGLKEKLFF TGTGCCAGCAGCCCGGGGACAGGGCTGAAGGAAAAACTGTTTTTT
TRBJ2-7 TRBD2 NA TRBV18 CASSSRTSGGGEQYF TGTGCCAGCTCATCCCGGACTAGCGGAGGGGGGGAGCAGTACTTC
TRBJ1-1 NA NA TRBV7-6 CASSPGGAEAFF TGTGCCAGCAGTCCGGGGGGGGCTGAAGCTTTCTTT
TRBJ1-2 NA NA TRBV20-1 CSARDSRGYTF TGCAGTGCTAGAGACAGTCGTGGCTACACCTTC
TRBJ2-5 NA NA TRBV23-1 CASSLRGSQETQYF TGCGCCAGCAGTCTCCGGGGGTCCCAAGAGACCCAGTACTTC
TRBJ2-1 TRBD2 NA TRBV2 CASSDVSGGVNREQFF TGTGCCAGCAGTGATGTATCTGGGGGGGTGAATCGGGAGCAGTTCTTC
TRBJ2-6 NA NA TRBV4-3 CASSQEAAGANVLTF TGCGCCAGCAGCCAAGAGGCTGCTGGGGCCAACGTCCTGACTTTC
TRBJ2-4 TRBD2 NA TRBV19 CASSIDGAGAGNIQYF TGTGCCAGTAGTATAGATGGAGCGGGGGCGGGGAACATTCAGTACTTC
TRBJ1-2 NA NA TRBV6-1 CASSEVRGGPYGYTF TGTGCCAGCAGTGAAGTTAGAGGAGGCCCCTATGGCTACACCTTC
TRBJ2-2 TRBD2 few TRBV28 CASSLWKLAGGPGELFF TGTGCCAGCAGTTTATGGAAACTAGCGGGAGGGCCCGGGGAGCTGTTTTTT
TRBJ2-1 NA once TRBV18 CASSPLTGADEQFF TGTGCCAGCTCACCGTTGACGGGAGCAGATGAGCAGTTCTTC
TRBJ2-7 NA once TRBV10-1 CASSDRGEWGEQYF TGCGCCAGCAGTGACAGGGGGGAATGGGGCGAGCAGTACTTC
TRBJ2-1 TRBD2 NA TRBV5-6 CASSLLRLAGFNEQFF TGTGCCAGCAGCTTGTTGAGACTAGCGGGATTCAATGAGCAGTTCTTC
TRBJ2-7 TRBD1 NA TRBV7-9 CASRPPWGTGAYEQYF TGTGCCAGCAGGCCCCCGTGGGGGACAGGGGCCTACGAGCAGTACTTC
TRBJ2-3 TRBD1 many TRBV6-4 CASSQGETDTQYF TGTGCCAGCAGCCAGGGGGAGACAGATACGCAGTATTTT
TRBJ2-1 TRBD2 NA TRBV14 CASSDILAGDHNEQFF TGTGCCAGCAGCGATATACTAGCGGGAGACCACAATGAGCAGTTCTTC